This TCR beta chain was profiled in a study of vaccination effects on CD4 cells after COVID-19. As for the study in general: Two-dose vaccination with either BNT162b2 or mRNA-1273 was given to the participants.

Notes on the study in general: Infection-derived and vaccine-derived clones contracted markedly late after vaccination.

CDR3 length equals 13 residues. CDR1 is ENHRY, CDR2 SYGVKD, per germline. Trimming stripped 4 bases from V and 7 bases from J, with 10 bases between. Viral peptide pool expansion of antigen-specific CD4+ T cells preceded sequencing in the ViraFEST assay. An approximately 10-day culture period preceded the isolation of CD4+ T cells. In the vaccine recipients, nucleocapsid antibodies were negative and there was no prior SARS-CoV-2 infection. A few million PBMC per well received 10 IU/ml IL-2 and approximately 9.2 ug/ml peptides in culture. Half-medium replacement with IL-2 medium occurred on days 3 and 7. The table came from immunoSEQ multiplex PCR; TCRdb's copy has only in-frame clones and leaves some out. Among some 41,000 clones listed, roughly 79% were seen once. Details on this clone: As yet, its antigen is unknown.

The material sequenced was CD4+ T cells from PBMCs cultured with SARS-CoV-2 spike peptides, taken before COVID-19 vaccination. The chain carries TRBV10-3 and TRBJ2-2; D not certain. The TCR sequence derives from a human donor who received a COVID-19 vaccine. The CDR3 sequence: CAISGASFGELFF. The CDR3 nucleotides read TGTGCCATCAGTGGGGCATCATTCGGGGAGCTGTTTTTT.